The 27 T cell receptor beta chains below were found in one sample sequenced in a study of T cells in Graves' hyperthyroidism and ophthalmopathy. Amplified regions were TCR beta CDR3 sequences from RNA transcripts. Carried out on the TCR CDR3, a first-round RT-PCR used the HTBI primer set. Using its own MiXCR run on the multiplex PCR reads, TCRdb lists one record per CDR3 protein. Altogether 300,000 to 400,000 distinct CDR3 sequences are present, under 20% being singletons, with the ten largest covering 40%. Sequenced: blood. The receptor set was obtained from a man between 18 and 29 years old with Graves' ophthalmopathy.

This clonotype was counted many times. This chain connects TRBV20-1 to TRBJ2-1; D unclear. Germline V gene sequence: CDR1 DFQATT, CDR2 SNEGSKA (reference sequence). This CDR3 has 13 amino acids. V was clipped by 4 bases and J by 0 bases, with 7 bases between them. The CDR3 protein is CSAIVSSYNEQFF. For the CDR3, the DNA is TGCAGTGCTATCGTTAGCTCCTACAATGAGCAGTTCTTC.

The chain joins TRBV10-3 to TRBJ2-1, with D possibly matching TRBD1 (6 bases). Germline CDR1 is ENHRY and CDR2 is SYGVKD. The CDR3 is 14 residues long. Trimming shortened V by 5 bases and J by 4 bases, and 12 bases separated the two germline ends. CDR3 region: CAISTQGQYNEQFF. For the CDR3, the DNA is TGTGCCATCAGTACACAGGGTCAGTACAATGAGCAGTTCTTC.

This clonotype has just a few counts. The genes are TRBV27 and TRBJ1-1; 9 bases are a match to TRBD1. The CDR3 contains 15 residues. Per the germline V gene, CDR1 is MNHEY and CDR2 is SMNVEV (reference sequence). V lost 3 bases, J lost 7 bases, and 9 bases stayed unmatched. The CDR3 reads CASSFWGGQGDEAFF. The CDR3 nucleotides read TGTGCCAGCAGTTTTTGGGGGGGACAGGGAGATGAAGCTTTCTTT.

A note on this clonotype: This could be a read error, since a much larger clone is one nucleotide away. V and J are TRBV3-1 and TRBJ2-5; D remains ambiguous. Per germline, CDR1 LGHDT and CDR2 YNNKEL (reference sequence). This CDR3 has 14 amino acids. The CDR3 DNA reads TGTGCCAGCAGCCCCTTGTTGTACCAAGCGACCCAGTACTTC. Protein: CASSPLLYQATQYF.

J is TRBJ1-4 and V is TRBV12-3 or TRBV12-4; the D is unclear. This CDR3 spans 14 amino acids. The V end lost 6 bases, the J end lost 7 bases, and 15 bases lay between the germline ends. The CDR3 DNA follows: TGTGCCAGCAGCCCTGCCGGGTGGGGTGAAAAACTGTTTTTT. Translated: CASSPAGWGEKLFF.

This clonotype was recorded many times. CDR3 nucleotide sequence: TGTGCCAGCTCAGCCACAACTAATGAAAAACTGTTTTTT. It translates to CASSATTNEKLFF. J is TRBJ1-4 and V is TRBV18; D is uncertain. The CDR3 contains 13 residues. V lost 5 bases to trimming and J lost 0 bases, with 4 bases between them. Germline-derived CDR1 and CDR2 are KGHSH and LQKENI.

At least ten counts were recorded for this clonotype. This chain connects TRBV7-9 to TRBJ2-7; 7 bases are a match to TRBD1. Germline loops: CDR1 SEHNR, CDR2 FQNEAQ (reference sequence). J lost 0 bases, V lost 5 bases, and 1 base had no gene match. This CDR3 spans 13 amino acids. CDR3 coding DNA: TGTGCCAGCAGCGACAGGGCCTCCTACGAGCAGTACTTC. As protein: CASSDRASYEQYF.

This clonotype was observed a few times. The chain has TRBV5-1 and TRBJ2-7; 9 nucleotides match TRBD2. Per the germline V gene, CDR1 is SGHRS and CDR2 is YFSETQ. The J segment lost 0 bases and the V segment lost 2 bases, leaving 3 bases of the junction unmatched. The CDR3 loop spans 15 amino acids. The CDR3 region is CASSFSGGPSYEQYF. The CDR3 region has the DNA TGCGCCAGCAGCTTCAGCGGGGGGCCCTCCTACGAGCAGTACTTC.

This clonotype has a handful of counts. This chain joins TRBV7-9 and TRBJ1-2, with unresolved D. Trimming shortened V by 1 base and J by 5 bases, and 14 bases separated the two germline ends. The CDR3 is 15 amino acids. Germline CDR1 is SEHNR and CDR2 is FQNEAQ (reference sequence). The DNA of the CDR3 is TGTGCCAGCAGCTTAGGTGTCTCGGTGGGGTATGGCTACACCTTC. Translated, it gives CASSLGVSVGYGYTF.

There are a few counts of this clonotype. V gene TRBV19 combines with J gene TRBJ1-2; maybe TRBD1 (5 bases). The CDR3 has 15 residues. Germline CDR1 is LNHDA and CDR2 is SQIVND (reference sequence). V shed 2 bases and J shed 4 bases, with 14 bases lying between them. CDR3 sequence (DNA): TGTGCCAGTAGTATAAACAGCGGGACCGCCTATGGCTACACCTTC. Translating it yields CASSINSGTAYGYTF.

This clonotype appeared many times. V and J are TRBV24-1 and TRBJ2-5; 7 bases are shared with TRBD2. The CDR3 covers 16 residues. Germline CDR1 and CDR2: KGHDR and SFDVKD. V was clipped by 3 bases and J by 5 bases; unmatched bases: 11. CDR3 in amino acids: CATSDPAGLGGETQYF. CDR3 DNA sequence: TGTGCCACCAGTGATCCGGCCGGCCTCGGGGGGGAGACCCAGTACTTC.

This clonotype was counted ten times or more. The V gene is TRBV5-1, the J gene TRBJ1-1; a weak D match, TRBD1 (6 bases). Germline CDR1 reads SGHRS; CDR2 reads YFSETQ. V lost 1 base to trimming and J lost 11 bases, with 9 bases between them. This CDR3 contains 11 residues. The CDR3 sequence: CASSLTGYAFF. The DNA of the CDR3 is TGCGCCAGCAGCTTGACAGGGTATGCTTTCTTT.

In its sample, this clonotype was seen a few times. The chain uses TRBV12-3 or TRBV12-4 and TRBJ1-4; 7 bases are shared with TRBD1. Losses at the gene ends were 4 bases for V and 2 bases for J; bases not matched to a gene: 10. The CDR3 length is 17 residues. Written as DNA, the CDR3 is TGTGCCAGCAGTTCACTTTTCTCCAGGGGGACTAATGAAAAACTGTTTTTT. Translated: CASSSLFSRGTNEKLFF.

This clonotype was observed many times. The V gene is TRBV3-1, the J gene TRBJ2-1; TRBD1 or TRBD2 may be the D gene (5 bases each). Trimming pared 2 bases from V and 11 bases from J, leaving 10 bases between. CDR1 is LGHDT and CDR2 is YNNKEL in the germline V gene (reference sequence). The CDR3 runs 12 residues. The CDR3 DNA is TGTGCCAGCAGCCAACCCGGGGCTCAGCAGTTCTTC. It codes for CASSQPGAQQFF.

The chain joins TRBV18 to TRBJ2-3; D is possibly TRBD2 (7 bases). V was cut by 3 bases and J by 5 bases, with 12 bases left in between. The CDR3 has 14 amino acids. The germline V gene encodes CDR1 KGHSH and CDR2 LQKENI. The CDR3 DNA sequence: TGTGCCAGCTCACCGGGGGGGCAGCAAGATACGCAGTATTTT. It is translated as CASSPGGQQDTQYF.

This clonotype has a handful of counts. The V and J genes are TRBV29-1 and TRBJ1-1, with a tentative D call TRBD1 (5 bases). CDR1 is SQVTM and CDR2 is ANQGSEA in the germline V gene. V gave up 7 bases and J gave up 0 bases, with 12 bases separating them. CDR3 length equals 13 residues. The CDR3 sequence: CSGLTGLNTEAFF. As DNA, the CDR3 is TGCAGCGGTTTAACAGGCCTGAACACTGAAGCTTTCTTT.

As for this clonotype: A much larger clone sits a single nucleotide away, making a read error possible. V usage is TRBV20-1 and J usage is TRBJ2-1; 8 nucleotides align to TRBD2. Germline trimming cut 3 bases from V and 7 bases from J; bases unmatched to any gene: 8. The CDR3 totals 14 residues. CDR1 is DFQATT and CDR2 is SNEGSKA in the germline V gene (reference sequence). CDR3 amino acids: CSASDLRGGNEQFF. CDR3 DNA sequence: TGCAGTGCTAGTGATCTCCGGGGGGGGAATGAGCAGTTCTTC.

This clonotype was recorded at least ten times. CDR3 protein: CASSDRPGGENSPLHF. The CDR3 DNA is TGTGCCAGCAGTGATAGGCCAGGGGGAGAAAATTCACCCCTCCACTTT. The genes are TRBV2 and TRBJ1-6, with 7 bases matching TRBD1. The germline gives CDR1 SNHLY, CDR2 FYNNEI. The CDR3 is 16 residues long. Germline trimming cut 3 bases from V and 7 bases from J; bases unmatched to any gene: 9.

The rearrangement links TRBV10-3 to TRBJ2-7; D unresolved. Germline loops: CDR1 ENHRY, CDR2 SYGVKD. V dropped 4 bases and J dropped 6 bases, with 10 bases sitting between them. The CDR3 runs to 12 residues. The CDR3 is CAISAAVSEQYF. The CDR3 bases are TGTGCCATCAGTGCCGCCGTAAGCGAGCAGTACTTC.

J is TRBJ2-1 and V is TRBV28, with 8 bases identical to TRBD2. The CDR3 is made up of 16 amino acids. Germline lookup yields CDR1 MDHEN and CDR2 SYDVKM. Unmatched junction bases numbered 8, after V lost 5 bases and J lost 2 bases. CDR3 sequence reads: CASSVEERGPYNEQFF. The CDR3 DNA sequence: TGTGCCAGCAGTGTGGAGGAGCGGGGGCCCTACAATGAGCAGTTCTTC.

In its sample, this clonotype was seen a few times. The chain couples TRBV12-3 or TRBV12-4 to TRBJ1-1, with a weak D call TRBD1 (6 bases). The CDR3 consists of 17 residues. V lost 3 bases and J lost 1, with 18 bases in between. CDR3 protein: CASSFHQGLMRNTEAFF. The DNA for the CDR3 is TGTGCCAGCAGTTTTCACCAGGGGTTAATGAGGAACACTGAAGCTTTCTTT.

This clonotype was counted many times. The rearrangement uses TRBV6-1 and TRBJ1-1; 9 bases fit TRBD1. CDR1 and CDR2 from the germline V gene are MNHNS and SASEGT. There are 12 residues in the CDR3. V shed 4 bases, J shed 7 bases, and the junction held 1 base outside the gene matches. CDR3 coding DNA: TGTGCCAGCAGTGGGGACAGGGTTGAAGCTTTCTTT. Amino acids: CASSGDRVEAFF.

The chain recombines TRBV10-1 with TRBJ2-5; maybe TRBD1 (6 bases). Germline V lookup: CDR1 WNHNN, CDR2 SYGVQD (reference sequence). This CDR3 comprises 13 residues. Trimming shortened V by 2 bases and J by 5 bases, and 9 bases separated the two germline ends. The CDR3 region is CASSEIRGETQYF. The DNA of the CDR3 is TGCGCCAGCAGTGAGATCAGGGGTGAGACCCAGTACTTC.

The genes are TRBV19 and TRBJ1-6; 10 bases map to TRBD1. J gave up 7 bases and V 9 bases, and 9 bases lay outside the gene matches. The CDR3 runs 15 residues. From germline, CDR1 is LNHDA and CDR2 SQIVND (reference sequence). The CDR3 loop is CASAGTGQGNSPLHF. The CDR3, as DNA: TGTGCCAGCGCGGGGACGGGACAGGGGAATTCACCCCTCCACTTT.

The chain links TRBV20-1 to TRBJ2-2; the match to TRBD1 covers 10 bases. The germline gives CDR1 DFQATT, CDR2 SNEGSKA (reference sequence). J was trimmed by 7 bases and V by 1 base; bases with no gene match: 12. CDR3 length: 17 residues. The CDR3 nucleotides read TGCAGTGCTAGAGTTGGCCGGGACAGGGGTAGGATCGGGGAGCTGTTTTTT. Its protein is CSARVGRDRGRIGELFF.

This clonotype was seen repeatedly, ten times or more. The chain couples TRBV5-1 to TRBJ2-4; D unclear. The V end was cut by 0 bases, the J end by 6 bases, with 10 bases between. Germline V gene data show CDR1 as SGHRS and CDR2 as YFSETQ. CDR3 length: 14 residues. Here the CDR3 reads CASSLGPEGNIQYF. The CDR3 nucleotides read TGCGCCAGCAGCTTGGGTCCGGAAGGAAACATTCAGTACTTC.

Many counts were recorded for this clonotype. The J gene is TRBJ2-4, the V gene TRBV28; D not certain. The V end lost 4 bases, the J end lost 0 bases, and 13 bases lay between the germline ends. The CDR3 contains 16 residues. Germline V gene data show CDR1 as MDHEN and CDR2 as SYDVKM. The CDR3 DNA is TGTGCCAGCAGTTCCATGGGTCTTTTAGCCAAAAACATTCAGTACTTC. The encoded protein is CASSSMGLLAKNIQYF.